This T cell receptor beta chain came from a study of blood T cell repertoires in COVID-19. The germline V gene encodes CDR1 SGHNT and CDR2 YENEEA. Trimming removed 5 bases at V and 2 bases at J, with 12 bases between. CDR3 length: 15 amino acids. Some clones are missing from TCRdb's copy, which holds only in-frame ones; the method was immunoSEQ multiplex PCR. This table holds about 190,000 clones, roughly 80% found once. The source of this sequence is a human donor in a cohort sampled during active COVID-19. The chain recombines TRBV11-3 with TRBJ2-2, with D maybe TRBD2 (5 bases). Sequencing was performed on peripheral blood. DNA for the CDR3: TGTGCCAGCAGCCAGATTCGGGGTAACACCGGGGAGCTGTTTTTT. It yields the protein CASSQIRGNTGELFF.